The next 31 T cell receptor beta chains were all read from a single sample in a study of cytomegalovirus exposure and HLA in healthy donors. The PCR used 60 Vbeta and 13 Jbeta primers. This table comes from immunoSEQ multiplex PCR, and its TCRdb copy is limited to in-frame clones, with some not included. This sample lists 130,000 or so clones; its ten largest clones have about 2.2%. Specimen: PBMCs. The receptors stem from a woman aged 18-30 years in good health and CMV-seronegative.

This rearrangement joins TRBV25-1 to TRBJ2-2; possibly TRBD2 for D (6 bases). Per germline, CDR1 MGHDK and CDR2 SYGVNS. This CDR3 spans 14 amino acids. Trimming took off 6 bases at V and 5 bases at J, with 13 bases between the two ends. The CDR3 reads CASSQAGSTGELFF. CDR3 DNA sequence: TGTGCCAGCAGCCAGGCGGGGTCGACCGGGGAGCTGTTTTTT. The complete variable domain, with remaining parts taken from reference TRBV25-1 and TRBJ2-2, reads EADIYQTPRYLVIGTGKKITLECSQTMGHDKMYWYQQDPGMELHLIHYSYGVNSTEKGDLSSESTVSRIRTEHFPLTLESARPSHTSQYLCASSQAGSTGELFFGEGSRLTVL.

CDR3 region: CASSQSSGNGADTQYF. Here the CDR3 DNA reads TGTGCCAGCAGCCAATCTAGCGGGAACGGGGCAGATACGCAGTATTTT. The V and J genes are TRBV4-2 and TRBJ2-3; 9 bases align to TRBD2. Trimming removed 2 bases from V and 4 bases from J; junction bases left unmatched: 7. This CDR3 is built from 16 residues. From germline, CDR1 is LGHNA and CDR2 YNFKEQ.

This chain joins TRBV2 and TRBJ1-5, with D possibly being TRBD1 (6 bases). Germline assignment: CDR1 SNHLY and CDR2 FYNNEI. The CDR3 has 15 amino acids. The V end lost 5 bases, the J end lost 5 bases, and 16 bases lay between the germline ends. The CDR3 reads CASSREGGGYQPQHF. DNA of the CDR3: TGTGCCAGCAGTCGGGAGGGAGGGGGATATCAGCCCCAGCATTTT.

In the case of this clone: The identical CDR3 is also encoded by other nucleotide sequences in the sample. The rearrangement uses TRBV30 and TRBJ2-5; unclear D gene. The CDR3 covers 14 residues. V lost 6 bases to trimming and J lost 5 bases, with 19 bases between them. Germline loops: CDR1 GTSNPN, CDR2 SVGIG (reference sequence). Here the CDR3 DNA reads TGTGCCTGTTCGATGGGTGCGGCAGAGGAGACCCAGTACTTC. Protein sequence: CACSMGAAEETQYF.

The genes are TRBV11-2 and TRBJ2-1; weak D call: TRBD1 (6 bases). The CDR3 is 15 residues long. Trimming pared 5 bases from V and 7 bases from J, leaving 18 bases between. The V gene's germline CDR1 is SGHAT and CDR2 FQNNGV. CDR3 amino acids: CASSQGQGLWNEQFF. In nucleotides, the CDR3 is TGTGCCAGCAGCCAGGGGCAGGGGTTGTGGAATGAGCAGTTCTTC.

This chain connects TRBV7-9 to TRBJ2-3; no reliable D call. Trimming left V 2 bases short and J 2 bases short, with 11 bases between. The CDR3 contains 15 residues. Germline V gives CDR1 SEHNR, CDR2 FQNEAQ (reference sequence). The CDR3 bases are TGTGCCAGCAGCTTATTTAGTTCTCCCACAGATACGCAGTATTTT. Amino acids: CASSLFSSPTDTQYF.

As regards this clone: A junction end diverges from the germline sequence, so it may reflect a read error. V and J are TRBV28 and TRBJ2-7, with 8 bases that match TRBD2. CDR1 and CDR2 from the germline V gene are MDHEN and SYDVKM. This CDR3 has 11 residues. CDR3 residues: CASSLGTRLDF. DNA for the CDR3: TGTGCCAGCAGTTTAGGGACTAGGCTCGACTTC.

The rearrangement links TRBV30 to TRBJ1-2; no definite D call. The germline V gene has CDR1 GTSNPN and CDR2 SVGIG (reference sequence). V was pared by 8 bases and J by 4 bases, with 20 bases between. The CDR3 has 14 residues. The CDR3 bases are TGTGCCGGCCAGGCGCCCCCCGGGAGCTATGGCTACACCTTC. Translation: CAGQAPPGSYGYTF.

V and J are TRBV4-2 and TRBJ2-3, with 12 bases identical to TRBD2. Germline V lookup: CDR1 LGHNA, CDR2 YNFKEQ. The V and J ends lost 1 base and 4 bases, in that order; junction bases with no gene match: 3. This CDR3 spans 16 amino acids. The CDR3 protein is CASSQAGLAGSDTQYF. In DNA, the CDR3 is TGTGCCAGCAGCCAAGCTGGACTAGCGGGATCAGATACGCAGTATTTT.

This sequence joins TRBV30 and TRBJ2-1; a weak D match, TRBD1 (5 bases). Germline V gene lookup returns CDR1 GTSNPN and CDR2 SVGIG (reference sequence). The V gene lost 4 bases and the J gene lost 3 bases, with 13 bases spanning the gap. CDR3 length: 14 residues. In DNA, the CDR3 is TGTGCCTGGAACCCCGACAGACACTACAATGAGCAGTTCTTC. Translated, it gives CAWNPDRHYNEQFF.

The chain is built from TRBV5-1 and TRBJ2-2, with 8 nucleotides matching TRBD2. CDR1 is SGHRS, CDR2 YFSETQ, per germline. With 7 bases clipped from V and 3 bases from J, the junction kept 8 bases outside the gene matches. This CDR3 spans 15 amino acids. This chain's CDR3 is CASRGGSLDTGELFF. DNA for the CDR3: TGCGCCAGCCGGGGGGGGTCTCTCGACACCGGGGAGCTGTTTTTT.

The V call is TRBV28, the J call TRBJ2-3; 13 positions agree with TRBD2. In germline, CDR1 is MDHEN, CDR2 SYDVKM. CDR3 length equals 16 residues. J lost 3 bases, V lost 7 bases, and 7 bases had no gene match. For the CDR3, the DNA is TGTGCCAGCACCGGGACTAGCGGGACGGGGACAGATACGCAGTATTTT. Protein: CASTGTSGTGTDTQYF.

This chain connects TRBV19 to TRBJ1-5, with D uncertain. The CDR3 is 14 residues long. Germline V gene lookup returns CDR1 LNHDA and CDR2 SQIVND (reference sequence). Trimming removed 3 bases from V and 3 bases from J, with 9 bases in between. The CDR3 spells CASSINFPNQPQHF. CDR3 DNA sequence: TGTGCCAGTAGTATCAACTTTCCCAATCAGCCCCAGCATTTT. Variable domain in full (rest from reference TRBV19 and TRBJ1-5): DGGITQSPKYLFRKEGQNVTLSCEQNLNHDAMYWYRQDPGQGLRLIYYSQIVNDFQKGDIAEGYSVSREKKESFPLTVTSAQKNPTAFYLCASSINFPNQPQHFGDGTRLSIL.

V usage is TRBV19 and J usage is TRBJ2-1; D is possibly TRBD2 (6 bases). Trimming pared 3 bases from V and 0 bases from J, leaving 6 bases between. Germline loops: CDR1 LNHDA, CDR2 SQIVND (reference sequence). This CDR3 comprises 14 residues. Here the CDR3 DNA reads TGTGCCAGTAGTATCGGGAGCTCCTACAATGAGCAGTTCTTC. Its translation is CASSIGSSYNEQFF.

J is TRBJ1-5 and V is TRBV27; TRBD1 matches 9 bases. This CDR3 is 15 amino acids long. Germline values: CDR1 MNHEY, CDR2 SMNVEV (reference sequence). Trimming at V came to 0 bases and at J to 5 bases, leaving 2 bases not matched to a gene. DNA for the CDR3: TGTGCCAGCAGTTTATCGGGACAGGGCTATCAGCCCCAGCATTTT. As protein: CASSLSGQGYQPQHF.

The chain carries TRBV6-6 and TRBJ2-1; TRBD2 agrees at 14 bases. This CDR3 has 16 amino acids. The trim removed 7 bases at V and 6 bases at J, leaving 8 bases unmatched. Germline-derived CDR1 and CDR2 are MNHNY and SVGAGI (reference sequence). CDR3 protein: CASTGTSGSQANEQFF. CDR3 in DNA: TGTGCCAGCACTGGGACTAGCGGGAGTCAGGCCAATGAGCAGTTCTTC.

V usage is TRBV7-9 and J usage is TRBJ1-4; weak D call: TRBD1 (6 bases). V lost 5 bases, J lost 4 bases, and 17 bases lay in between. CDR1 is SEHNR, CDR2 FQNEAQ, per germline (reference sequence). There are 16 residues in the CDR3. CDR3 protein: CASSRGGPQINEKLFF. The CDR3 DNA reads TGTGCCAGCAGCCGCGGGGGGCCGCAGATTAATGAAAAACTGTTTTTT.

The V call is TRBV4-2, the J call TRBJ2-1; 13 nucleotides line up with TRBD2. Per germline, CDR1 LGHNA and CDR2 YNFKEQ. There are 15 residues in the CDR3. V dropped 2 bases and J dropped 9; count of bases not matched to a gene: 4. The DNA for the CDR3 is TGTGCCAGCAGCCAACGGACTAGCGGGAGTGGTGAGCAGTTCTTC. Translating it yields CASSQRTSGSGEQFF.

This chain joins TRBV7-3 and TRBJ2-7; 9 bases line up with TRBD2. Germline V lookup: CDR1 SGHTA, CDR2 FQGTGA. The CDR3 length is 15 residues. The J segment lost 0 bases and the V segment lost 8 bases, leaving 8 bases of the junction unmatched. CDR3 bases: TGTGCCAGCGTTTTTAGCGGGAGTGCCTCCTACGAGCAGTACGTC. This encodes CASVFSGSASYEQYV.

The V and J genes are TRBV18 and TRBJ2-3; maybe TRBD2 (6 bases). Germline CDR1 KGHSH, CDR2 LQKENI. This CDR3 is 14 amino acids long. Between the trimmed V and J ends, which lost 2 bases and 2 bases, there was a span of 8 bases. CDR3 sequence (DNA): TGTGCCAGCTCACCAGCGGGGAACACAGATACGCAGTATTTT. It yields the protein CASSPAGNTDTQYF.

The J gene is TRBJ2-3, the V gene TRBV30; maybe TRBD2 (6 bases). The CDR3 is made up of 14 amino acids. Germline V gene lookup returns CDR1 GTSNPN and CDR2 SVGIG (reference sequence). Trimming removed 3 bases at V and 0 bases at J, with 10 bases between. Here the CDR3 reads CAWRSGVSTDTQYF. Written as DNA, the CDR3 is TGTGCCTGGAGGTCGGGGGTTAGCACAGATACGCAGTATTTT.

The J gene is TRBJ2-1, the V gene TRBV19, with 13 bases that match TRBD2. J was trimmed by 8 bases and V by 3 bases; bases with no gene match: 10. The CDR3 runs to 17 residues. Germline V gene data show CDR1 as LNHDA and CDR2 as SQIVND (reference sequence). CDR3 amino acids: CASSIRLAGGGEDEQFF. The CDR3 bases are TGTGCCAGTAGTATTCGACTAGCGGGAGGCGGTGAGGATGAGCAGTTCTTC.

The chain combines TRBV2 with TRBJ1-1; 9 bases fit TRBD1. This CDR3 has 16 amino acids. Germline V CDR1 and CDR2: SNHLY, FYNNEI. V trimming: 2 bases; J trimming: 5 bases; junction bases outside the gene matches: 9. The CDR3 DNA reads as TGTGCCAGCAGTGAAAGGTTTGGACAGGGGAGTACTGAAGCTTTCTTT. Protein product: CASSERFGQGSTEAFF. The whole variable domain, remainder taken from reference TRBV2 and TRBJ1-1, is EPEVTQTPSHQVTQMGQEVILRCVPISNHLYFYWYRQILGQKVEFLVSFYNNEISEKSEIFDDQFSVERPDGSNFTLKIRSTKLEDSAMYFCASSERFGQGSTEAFFGQGTRLTVV.

V gene TRBV18 combines with J gene TRBJ1-2, with TRBD1 identical over 7 bases. The CDR3 length is 15 residues. Losses at the gene ends were 3 bases for V and 3 bases for J; bases not matched to a gene: 7. Germline CDR1 KGHSH, CDR2 LQKENI. The CDR3 sequence: CASSPTGNRDYGYTF. As DNA, the CDR3 is TGTGCCAGCTCACCGACAGGGAATCGTGACTATGGCTACACCTTC.

The rearrangement joins TRBV6-1 to TRBJ1-1; TRBD1 matches at 7 bases. V trimming: 8 bases; J trimming: 3 bases; junction bases outside the gene matches: 12. The CDR3 extends over 15 amino acids. From germline, CDR1 is MNHNS and CDR2 SASEGT. The CDR3 loop reads CASDRDSKRDTEAFF. Written as DNA, the CDR3 is TGTGCCAGCGACCGGGACAGCAAAAGGGACACTGAAGCTTTCTTT.

This rearrangement joins TRBV6-6 to TRBJ2-5; D gene ambiguous. The CDR3 has 13 amino acids. V gave up 7 bases and J gave up 0 bases, with 9 bases separating them. Germline-derived CDR1 and CDR2 are MNHNY and SVGAGI (reference sequence). The CDR3 is CASTRSYQETQYF. For the CDR3, the DNA is TGTGCCAGCACCAGGTCGTACCAAGAGACCCAGTACTTC.

This chain connects TRBV18 to TRBJ2-2; TRBD2 might be the D (5 bases). CDR1 KGHSH and CDR2 LQKENI come from the germline V gene. V lost 2 bases and J lost 1, with 8 bases in between. The CDR3 has 15 residues. CDR3 protein: CASSPTAVNTGELFF. In DNA, the CDR3 is TGTGCCAGCTCACCAACAGCGGTGAACACCGGGGAGCTGTTTTTT.

The rearrangement joins TRBV19 to TRBJ2-2; no clear D gene. The CDR3 consists of 15 residues. The V and J ends lost 2 bases and 3 bases respectively, with 10 bases between them. Germline V CDR1 and CDR2: LNHDA, SQIVND (reference sequence). Here the CDR3 reads CASSISAQYTGELFF. The CDR3 region has the DNA TGTGCCAGTAGTATATCAGCGCAATACACCGGGGAGCTGTTTTTT.

This chain joins TRBV6-1 and TRBJ1-1; a weak D match, TRBD1 (5 bases). V was shortened by 6 bases and J by 1 base, with 9 bases between the two germline ends. The CDR3 consists of 13 residues. The germline gives CDR1 MNHNS, CDR2 SASEGT. Written as DNA, the CDR3 is TGTGCCAGCAGATGGACAAGGAACACTGAAGCTTTCTTT. It specifies CASRWTRNTEAFF.

The chain links TRBV29-1 to TRBJ2-4; possible D gene TRBD1, 6 bases. Germline lookup yields CDR1 SQVTM and CDR2 ANQGSEA. The CDR3 totals 13 residues. The V gene lost 4 bases and the J gene lost 5 bases, with 12 bases spanning the gap. For the CDR3, the DNA is TGCAGCGTTGTGAGTCAGGGGCAAAACATTCAGTACTTC. Protein sequence: CSVVSQGQNIQYF.

The rearrangement uses TRBV6-1 and TRBJ2-2, with D perhaps matching TRBD2 (5 bases). The CDR3 extends over 14 amino acids. Germline V gene lookup returns CDR1 MNHNS and CDR2 SASEGT. Trimming stripped 7 bases from V and 2 bases from J, with 11 bases between. Here the CDR3 reads CASTGGLNTGELFF. The CDR3 bases are TGTGCCAGCACAGGCGGGTTAAACACCGGGGAGCTGTTTTTT.